The clone carrying this T cell receptor beta chain was observed many times. The target antigen is unknown. The V gene's germline CDR1 is SGHAT and CDR2 FQNNGV. Trimming took 0 bases from V and 6 from J, leaving 6 bases between them. The CDR3 totals 13 residues. Amplification of the TCR beta CDR3 regions used RNA transcripts (as template). HTBI primers primed a first-round RT-PCR, and a second-round multiplex PCR followed. TCRdb called the multiplex PCR reads again in MiXCR, with one record for every CDR3 protein. The sample carries about 210,000 distinct CDR3 sequences, under 30% recorded once. This entry belongs to a study of Graves' ophthalmopathy and Graves' hyperthyroidism. Study-wide results and limits: Most expanded clonotypes in thyroid above 0.001 frequency also showed up in blood.

Disease in donors with ophthalmopathy had moderate-to-severe activity, CAS ≥3, NOSPECS ≥4 and under 3 months' duration. Diagnosis was based on clinical symptoms, serum thyroxine, TRAb, thyroid ultrasound and orbital computed tomography. Sequencing was done on a sample of peripheral blood. The chain carries TRBV11-2 and TRBJ1-5; D call uncertain. The clonotype was recovered from a man aged 50 to 60 with Graves' ophthalmopathy. This chain's CDR3 is CASSLDLSQPQHF. The CDR3 nucleotides read TGTGCCAGCAGCTTAGATCTCAGTCAGCCCCAGCATTTT.